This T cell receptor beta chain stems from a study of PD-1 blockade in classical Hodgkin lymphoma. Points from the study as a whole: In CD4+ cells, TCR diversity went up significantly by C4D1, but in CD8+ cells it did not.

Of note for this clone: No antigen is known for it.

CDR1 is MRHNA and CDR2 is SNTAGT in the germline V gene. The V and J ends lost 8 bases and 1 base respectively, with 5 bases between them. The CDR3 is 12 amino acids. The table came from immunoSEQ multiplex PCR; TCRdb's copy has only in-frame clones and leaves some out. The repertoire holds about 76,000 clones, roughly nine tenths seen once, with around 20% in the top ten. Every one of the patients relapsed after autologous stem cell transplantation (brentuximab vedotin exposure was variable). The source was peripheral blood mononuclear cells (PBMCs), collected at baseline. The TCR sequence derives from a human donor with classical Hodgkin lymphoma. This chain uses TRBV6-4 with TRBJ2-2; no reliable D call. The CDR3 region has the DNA TGTGCCAGCGGGATGAACACCGGGGAGCTGTTTTTT. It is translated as CASGMNTGELFF.